The T cell receptor (beta chain) under discussion was sequenced for a study of blood T cell repertoires in COVID-19. On the study more broadly: From the United States, Italy and Spain came samples of acute and convalescent COVID-19. PBMCs, B-cell-depleted T cells, or T cells provided the cDNA or gDNA that made up the material.

Germline V gives CDR1 MNHEY, CDR2 SVGEGT. CDR3 length: 13 amino acids. The ends lost 5 bases at V and 7 bases at J; junction bases unmatched: 4. Under the authors' procedure: Reference gene primer amplification gave nucleated cell count estimates. TCRdb's copy holds only in-frame clones and misses some; the assay was immunoSEQ multiplex PCR. V and J calls and clone size are given by that table; D and trimming were obtained from the DNA. The sample comprises hundreds of thousands of clones, 87% of which are singletons, and around 3.3% rests with the top ten. This clonotype was obtained from a young man with active or convalescent COVID-19. Sequencing was carried out using peripheral blood. V usage is TRBV6-2 or TRBV6-3 and J usage is TRBJ1-2; TRBD1 agrees at 10 bases. The CDR3, as DNA: TGTGCCAGCAGTCTCCGGACAGGGGGTGGCTACACCTTC. It yields the protein CASSLRTGGGYTF.